Listed below are T cell receptor beta chains from one sample, sequenced in a study of PD-1 blockade in classical Hodgkin lymphoma. Libraries were prepared by immunoSEQ multiplex PCR; TCRdb keeps only in-frame clonotypes and omits some of them. The sample records over 60,000 clones, about 90% being singletons. The sample in question was peripheral blood mononuclear cells (PBMCs), obtained before the fourth cycle of nivolumab. The source is a human donor with classical Hodgkin lymphoma. The CDR3 runs from the conserved cysteine through the conserved F or W. The order of the fields is J gene, V gene, D gene, clone size, CDR3 protein, CDR3 DNA. D genes are given only for firm matches. Size values are once, few and many counts, or a class for expanded clones, and some rows have none.

j_gene: TRBJ1-4; v_gene: TRBV6-6; d_gene: TRBD1; abundance: NA; CDR3aa: CASSVQGYGEKLFF; CDR3nt: TGTGCCAGCAGTGTACAGGGGTATGGTGAAAAACTGTTTTTT
j_gene: TRBJ2-7; v_gene: TRBV15; d_gene: NA; abundance: few; CDR3aa: CATSTPGGVLPYEQYF; CDR3nt: TGTGCCACCAGCACACCTGGAGGGGTTCTACCCTACGAGCAGTACTTC
j_gene: TRBJ1-1; v_gene: TRBV4-1; d_gene: TRBD1; abundance: NA; CDR3aa: CASSQEGRTGSYGEAFF; CDR3nt: TGCGCCAGCAGCCAAGAGGGCCGGACAGGGAGTTATGGTGAAGCTTTCTTT
j_gene: TRBJ2-7; v_gene: TRBV5-6; d_gene: NA; abundance: NA; CDR3aa: CASSLYPGSLVYEQYF; CDR3nt: TGTGCCAGCAGCTTGTACCCAGGATCGTTAGTCTACGAGCAGTACTTC
j_gene: TRBJ1-1; v_gene: TRBV5-4; d_gene: NA; abundance: NA; CDR3aa: CASGPLSEAFF; CDR3nt: TGTGCCAGCGGCCCCTTATCTGAAGCTTTCTTT
j_gene: TRBJ2-1; v_gene: TRBV6-5; d_gene: NA; abundance: NA; CDR3aa: CASSYRNEQFF; CDR3nt: TGTGCCAGCAGTTACCGCAATGAGCAGTTCTTC
j_gene: TRBJ2-2; v_gene: TRBV7-2; d_gene: TRBD1; abundance: NA; CDR3aa: CASSLEGASGELFF; CDR3nt: TGTGCCAGCAGCTTAGAGGGGGCGTCCGGGGAGCTGTTTTTT
j_gene: TRBJ1-1; v_gene: TRBV6-1; d_gene: NA; abundance: NA; CDR3aa: CASRDTGSPEAFF; CDR3nt: TGTGCCAGCAGAGATACAGGGAGCCCTGAAGCTTTCTTT
j_gene: TRBJ2-2; v_gene: TRBV7-9; d_gene: NA; abundance: NA; CDR3aa: CASSLIGRGTGELFF; CDR3nt: TGTGCCAGCAGCTTAATCGGGCGCGGCACCGGGGAGCTGTTTTTT
j_gene: TRBJ2-7; v_gene: TRBV19; d_gene: NA; abundance: NA; CDR3aa: CASRRGNYEQYF; CDR3nt: TGTGCCAGTAGGAGGGGGAACTACGAGCAGTACTTC
j_gene: TRBJ1-5; v_gene: TRBV28; d_gene: NA; abundance: NA; CDR3aa: CASQVEISNQPQHF; CDR3nt: TGTGCCAGTCAAGTGGAAATTAGCAATCAGCCCCAGCATTTT
j_gene: TRBJ1-2; v_gene: TRBV14; d_gene: NA; abundance: once; CDR3aa: CASSHHLKGARNNGGYTF; CDR3nt: TGTGCCAGCAGCCACCACCTAAAAGGTGCACGGAACAACGGAGGCTACACCTTC
j_gene: TRBJ1-6; v_gene: TRBV10-2; d_gene: NA; abundance: NA; CDR3aa: CASSDRSLDPLHF; CDR3nt: TGCGCCAGCAGTGATAGGTCCCTGGATCCCCTCCACTTT
j_gene: TRBJ1-1; v_gene: TRBV7-9; d_gene: NA; abundance: NA; CDR3aa: CASSFTGLNTEAFF; CDR3nt: TGTGCCAGCAGCTTTACAGGGTTGAACACTGAAGCTTTCTTT
j_gene: TRBJ1-1; v_gene: TRBV2; d_gene: TRBD1; abundance: NA; CDR3aa: CASSGDRVTEAFF; CDR3nt: TGTGCCAGCAGTGGGGACAGAGTCACTGAAGCTTTCTTT
j_gene: TRBJ1-2; v_gene: TRBV30; d_gene: NA; abundance: NA; CDR3aa: CASQGFDYGYTF; CDR3nt: TGTGCCTCTCAGGGGTTCGACTATGGCTACACCTTC
j_gene: TRBJ2-3; v_gene: TRBV7-9; d_gene: NA; abundance: once; CDR3aa: CASSLYAGFPADTQYF; CDR3nt: TGTGCCAGCAGCTTATACGCAGGGTTTCCAGCAGATACGCAGTATTTT
j_gene: TRBJ2-7; v_gene: TRBV30; d_gene: NA; abundance: once; CDR3aa: CAWSPGRVTSYEQYF; CDR3nt: TGTGCCTGGAGTCCGGGCAGGGTGACTTCCTACGAGCAGTACTTC
j_gene: TRBJ2-3; v_gene: TRBV27; d_gene: NA; abundance: NA; CDR3aa: CASSLRQRSTDTQYF; CDR3nt: TGTGCCAGCAGTTTAAGACAGAGAAGCACAGATACGCAGTATTTT
j_gene: TRBJ1-2; v_gene: TRBV5-4; d_gene: TRBD1; abundance: NA; CDR3aa: CASSLTGGTYGYTF; CDR3nt: TGTGCCAGCAGCTTGACAGGGGGCACCTATGGCTACACCTTC
j_gene: TRBJ1-5; v_gene: TRBV7-8; d_gene: NA; abundance: NA; CDR3aa: CASSLVGLYQPQHF; CDR3nt: TGTGCCAGCAGCTTGGTAGGGTTATATCAGCCCCAGCATTTT
j_gene: TRBJ2-3; v_gene: TRBV19; d_gene: NA; abundance: NA; CDR3aa: CASKVGGADTQYF; CDR3nt: TGTGCCAGTAAGGTCGGAGGGGCAGATACGCAGTATTTT
j_gene: TRBJ2-5; v_gene: TRBV7-8; d_gene: NA; abundance: NA; CDR3aa: CASSRDQETQYF; CDR3nt: TGTGCCAGCAGCCGAGATCAAGAGACCCAGTACTTC
j_gene: TRBJ1-4; v_gene: TRBV6-1; d_gene: NA; abundance: NA; CDR3aa: CASSRQVHEKLFF; CDR3nt: TGTGCCAGCAGCCGACAGGTCCATGAAAAACTGTTTTTT
j_gene: TRBJ2-5; v_gene: TRBV15; d_gene: NA; abundance: NA; CDR3aa: CATSKDAPETQYF; CDR3nt: TGTGCCACCAGCAAAGACGCCCCAGAGACCCAGTACTTC
j_gene: TRBJ1-6; v_gene: TRBV11-1; d_gene: NA; abundance: NA; CDR3aa: CASSLEGYSPLHF; CDR3nt: TGTGCCAGCAGCTTAGAAGGGTACTCACCCCTCCACTTT
j_gene: TRBJ2-3; v_gene: TRBV4-2; d_gene: TRBD2; abundance: NA; CDR3aa: CASSQERGEDTQYF; CDR3nt: TGTGCCAGCAGCCAAGAACGGGGGGAGGATACGCAGTATTTT
j_gene: TRBJ2-1; v_gene: TRBV2; d_gene: NA; abundance: NA; CDR3aa: CASSELTMRGNEQFF; CDR3nt: TGTGCCAGCAGTGAACTAACCATGCGGGGCAATGAGCAGTTCTTC
j_gene: TRBJ2-1; v_gene: TRBV19; d_gene: NA; abundance: once; CDR3aa: CASSRNPMGGSYNEQFF; CDR3nt: TGTGCCAGTAGCCGAAACCCTATGGGGGGCTCCTACAATGAGCAGTTCTTC
j_gene: TRBJ1-5; v_gene: TRBV18; d_gene: NA; abundance: NA; CDR3aa: CASSPGGRQPQHF; CDR3nt: TGTGCCAGCTCACCAGGGGGAAGGCAGCCCCAGCATTTT
j_gene: TRBJ1-1; v_gene: TRBV4-1; d_gene: TRBD1; abundance: NA; CDR3aa: CASSQDKRAGGSGVSTEAFF; CDR3nt: TGCGCCAGCAGCCAAGATAAGAGAGCAGGGGGCTCGGGGGTTAGCACTGAAGCTTTCTTT
j_gene: TRBJ2-3; v_gene: TRBV28; d_gene: NA; abundance: NA; CDR3aa: CASSFLGSGTDTQYF; CDR3nt: TGTGCCAGCAGTTTTTTGGGGTCGGGCACAGATACGCAGTATTTT
j_gene: TRBJ1-5; v_gene: TRBV19; d_gene: NA; abundance: NA; CDR3aa: CASSLGAYSNQPQHF; CDR3nt: TGTGCCAGTAGTCTGGGGGCTTATAGCAATCAGCCCCAGCATTTT
j_gene: TRBJ2-7; v_gene: TRBV2; d_gene: NA; abundance: NA; CDR3aa: CASTEGYEQYF; CDR3nt: TGTGCCAGCACTGAAGGCTACGAGCAGTACTTC
j_gene: TRBJ1-6; v_gene: TRBV6-5; d_gene: NA; abundance: NA; CDR3aa: CASSYTVNSPLHF; CDR3nt: TGTGCCAGCAGTTACACAGTAAATTCACCCCTCCACTTT
j_gene: TRBJ2-7; v_gene: TRBV5-6; d_gene: NA; abundance: few; CDR3aa: CASTLWNSRAYEQYF; CDR3nt: TGTGCCAGCACCCTTTGGAACTCGAGGGCCTACGAGCAGTACTTC
j_gene: TRBJ2-1; v_gene: TRBV9; d_gene: NA; abundance: NA; CDR3aa: CASSHRDTYNEQFF; CDR3nt: TGTGCCAGCAGCCATAGGGACACCTACAATGAGCAGTTCTTC
j_gene: TRBJ2-7; v_gene: TRBV6-5; d_gene: TRBD1; abundance: NA; CDR3aa: CASRRTGKNYEQYF; CDR3nt: TGTGCCAGCAGACGGACAGGGAAGAACTACGAGCAGTACTTC
j_gene: TRBJ1-1; v_gene: TRBV7-8; d_gene: NA; abundance: few; CDR3aa: CASSLVAGWAEAFF; CDR3nt: TGTGCCAGCAGCTTAGTAGCCGGGTGGGCTGAAGCTTTCTTT
j_gene: TRBJ2-7; v_gene: TRBV19; d_gene: NA; abundance: NA; CDR3aa: CASSTVIGSYEQYF; CDR3nt: TGTGCCAGTAGTACCGTGATTGGGAGCTACGAGCAGTACTTC
j_gene: TRBJ2-2; v_gene: TRBV19; d_gene: NA; abundance: NA; CDR3aa: CASSISMAGMTGELFF; CDR3nt: TGTGCCAGTAGTATTTCCATGGCGGGGATGACCGGGGAGCTGTTTTTT
j_gene: TRBJ2-1; v_gene: TRBV5-1; d_gene: NA; abundance: NA; CDR3aa: CASSLLLRGDEQFF; CDR3nt: TGCGCCAGCAGCTTACTTCTAAGGGGAGATGAGCAGTTCTTC
j_gene: TRBJ2-1; v_gene: TRBV13; d_gene: NA; abundance: NA; CDR3aa: CASSPAAGYYNEQFF; CDR3nt: TGTGCCAGCAGCCCGGCGGCAGGGTACTACAATGAGCAGTTCTTC
j_gene: TRBJ1-2; v_gene: TRBV30; d_gene: NA; abundance: NA; CDR3aa: CAGDPRQANYGYTF; CDR3nt: TGTGCCGGGGATCCCCGACAAGCTAACTATGGCTACACCTTC
j_gene: TRBJ1-2; v_gene: TRBV2; d_gene: NA; abundance: NA; CDR3aa: CASGLGYGYTF; CDR3nt: TGTGCCAGCGGGCTCGGCTATGGCTACACCTTC
j_gene: TRBJ1-2; v_gene: TRBV4-1; d_gene: NA; abundance: once; CDR3aa: CASSSLEGSNYGYTF; CDR3nt: TGCGCCAGCAGCTCCTTGGAGGGGTCGAACTATGGCTACACCTTC
j_gene: TRBJ2-3; v_gene: TRBV5-1; d_gene: TRBD2; abundance: NA; CDR3aa: CASSLAGAITDTQYF; CDR3nt: TGCGCCAGCAGCTTAGCGGGGGCGATCACAGATACGCAGTATTTT
j_gene: TRBJ2-1; v_gene: TRBV6-1; d_gene: NA; abundance: NA; CDR3aa: CASSAMRGLYNEQFF; CDR3nt: TGTGCCAGCAGTGCCATGCGGGGGCTCTACAATGAGCAGTTCTTC
j_gene: TRBJ1-1; v_gene: TRBV2; d_gene: NA; abundance: once; CDR3aa: CASSMDFNTEAFF; CDR3nt: TGTGCCAGCAGCATGGACTTTAACACTGAAGCTTTCTTT
j_gene: TRBJ2-2; v_gene: TRBV7-7; d_gene: NA; abundance: NA; CDR3aa: CASSLSFGRANTGELFF; CDR3nt: TGTGCTAGCAGCTTAAGTTTCGGCAGGGCGAACACCGGGGAGCTGTTTTTT
j_gene: TRBJ2-5; v_gene: TRBV7-2; d_gene: NA; abundance: NA; CDR3aa: CASSLSQKETQYF; CDR3nt: TGTGCCAGCAGCTTAAGCCAGAAAGAGACCCAGTACTTC
j_gene: TRBJ2-2; v_gene: TRBV5-1; d_gene: TRBD1; abundance: NA; CDR3aa: CASSQGQGSTGELFF; CDR3nt: TGCGCCAGCAGCCAGGGACAGGGGAGCACCGGGGAGCTGTTTTTT
j_gene: TRBJ1-1; v_gene: TRBV19; d_gene: NA; abundance: NA; CDR3aa: CASSRQGGGTEAFF; CDR3nt: TGTGCCAGTAGTCGTCAGGGTGGGGGAACTGAAGCTTTCTTT
j_gene: TRBJ1-4; v_gene: TRBV14; d_gene: NA; abundance: NA; CDR3aa: CASSQGRNNEKLFF; CDR3nt: TGTGCCAGCAGCCAAGGACGGAATAATGAAAAACTGTTTTTT
j_gene: TRBJ1-5; v_gene: TRBV9; d_gene: TRBD1; abundance: NA; CDR3aa: CASSVGGGTGGDQPQHF; CDR3nt: TGTGCCAGCAGCGTAGGAGGGGGGACAGGGGGCGATCAGCCCCAGCATTTT
j_gene: TRBJ2-3; v_gene: TRBV10-2; d_gene: NA; abundance: NA; CDR3aa: CASSESPADTQYF; CDR3nt: TGCGCCAGCAGTGAGTCCCCGGCTGATACGCAGTATTTT
j_gene: TRBJ1-6; v_gene: TRBV25-1; d_gene: NA; abundance: NA; CDR3aa: CASSESDSPNSPLHF; CDR3nt: TGTGCCAGCAGTGAATCCGACAGCCCGAATTCACCCCTCCACTTT
j_gene: TRBJ1-2; v_gene: TRBV14; d_gene: NA; abundance: few; CDR3aa: CASSQLIRPGDDYGYTF; CDR3nt: TGTGCCAGCAGCCAATTAATTAGGCCAGGCGACGACTATGGCTACACCTTC